This TCR beta chain came from a study of blood T cell repertoires in COVID-19. Study-wide context: The United States, Italy and Spain provided the acute and convalescent COVID-19 samples. In each case, the material was cDNA or gDNA derived from T cells, B-cell-depleted T cells, or PBMCs.

Some clones are missing from TCRdb's copy, which holds only in-frame ones; the method was immunoSEQ multiplex PCR. The sample carries fewer than 250,000 clones, just under 90% recorded once. Which cohort a participant joined came from the clinical history participants gave. V lost 6 bases to trimming and J lost 8 bases; unmatched junction nucleotides: 9. CDR3 length: 13 amino acids. The germline V gene encodes CDR1 MNHEY and CDR2 SVGAGI. The chain links TRBV6-5 to TRBJ1-1, with TRBD1 matching over 7 bases. Sequences were obtained from PBMCs or T cells enriched from blood (not recorded which). This TCR came from a man between 50 and 59 years old who had been exposed to COVID-19. The CDR3 coding sequence is TGTGCCAGCAGAGACAGGGCCTATACCGAAGCTTTCTTT. Translated: CASRDRAYTEAFF.